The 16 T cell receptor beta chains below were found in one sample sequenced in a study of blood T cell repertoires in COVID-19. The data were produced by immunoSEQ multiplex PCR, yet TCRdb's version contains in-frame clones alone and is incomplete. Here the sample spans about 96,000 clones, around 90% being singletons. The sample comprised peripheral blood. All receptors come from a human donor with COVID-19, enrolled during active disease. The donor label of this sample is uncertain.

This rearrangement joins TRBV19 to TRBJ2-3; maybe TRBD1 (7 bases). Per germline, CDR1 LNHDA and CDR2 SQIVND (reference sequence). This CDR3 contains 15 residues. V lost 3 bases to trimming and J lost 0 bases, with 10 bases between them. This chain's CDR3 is CASSIRGASTDTQYF. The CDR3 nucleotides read TGTGCCAGTAGTATCAGGGGGGCGAGCACAGATACGCAGTATTTT.

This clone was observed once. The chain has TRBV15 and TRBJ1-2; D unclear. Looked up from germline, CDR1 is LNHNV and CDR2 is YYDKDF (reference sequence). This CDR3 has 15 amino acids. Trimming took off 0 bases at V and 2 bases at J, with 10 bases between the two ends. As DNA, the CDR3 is TGTGCCACCAGCAGAGATACTAGGAGGAACTATGGCTACACCTTC. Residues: CATSRDTRRNYGYTF.

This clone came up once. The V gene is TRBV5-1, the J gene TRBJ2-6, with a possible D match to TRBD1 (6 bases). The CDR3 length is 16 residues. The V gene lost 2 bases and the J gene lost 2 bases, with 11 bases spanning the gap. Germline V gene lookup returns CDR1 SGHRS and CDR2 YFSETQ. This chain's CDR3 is CASSFDAGAGANVLTF. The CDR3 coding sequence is TGCGCCAGCAGCTTCGATGCAGGGGCTGGGGCCAACGTCCTGACTTTC.

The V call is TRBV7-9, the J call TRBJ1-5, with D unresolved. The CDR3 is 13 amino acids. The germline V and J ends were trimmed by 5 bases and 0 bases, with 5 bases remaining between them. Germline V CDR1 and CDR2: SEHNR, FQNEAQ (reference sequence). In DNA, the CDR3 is TGTGCCAGCAGCCCCCTTAGCAATCAGCCCCAGCATTTT. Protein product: CASSPLSNQPQHF.

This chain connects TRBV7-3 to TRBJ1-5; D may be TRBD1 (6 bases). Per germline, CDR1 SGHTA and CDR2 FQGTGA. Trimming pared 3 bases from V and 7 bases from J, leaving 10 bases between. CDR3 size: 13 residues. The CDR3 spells CASSLDSGQPQHF. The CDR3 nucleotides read TGTGCCAGCAGCTTGGACAGTGGACAGCCCCAGCATTTT.

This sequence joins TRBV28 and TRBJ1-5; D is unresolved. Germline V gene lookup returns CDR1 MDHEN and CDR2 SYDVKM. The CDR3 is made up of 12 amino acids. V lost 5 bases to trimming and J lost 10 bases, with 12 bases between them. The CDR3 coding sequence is TGTGCCAGCAGTCTGCAACCGACTCCCCAGCATTTT. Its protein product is CASSLQPTPQHF.

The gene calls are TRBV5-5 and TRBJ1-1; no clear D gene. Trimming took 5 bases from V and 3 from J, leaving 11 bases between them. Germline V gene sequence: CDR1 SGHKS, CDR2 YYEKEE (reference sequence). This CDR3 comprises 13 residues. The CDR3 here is CASSRVGDTEAFF. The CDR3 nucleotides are TGTGCCAGCAGTCGGGTTGGAGACACTGAAGCTTTCTTT.

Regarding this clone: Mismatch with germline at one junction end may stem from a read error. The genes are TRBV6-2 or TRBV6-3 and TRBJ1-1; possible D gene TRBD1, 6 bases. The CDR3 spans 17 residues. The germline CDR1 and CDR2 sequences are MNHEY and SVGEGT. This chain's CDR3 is CASSYWEGGEKNTEAFF. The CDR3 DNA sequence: TGTGCCAGCAGCTACTGGGAAGGGGGAGAGAAGAACACTGAAGCTTTCTTT.

CDR3 region: CASSIYQDRDYEQYF. CDR3 bases: TGTGCCAGCAGCATTTATCAGGACAGGGACTACGAGCAGTACTTC. J is TRBJ2-7 and V is TRBV7-9, with 8 bases fitting TRBD1. The germline CDR1 and CDR2 sequences are SEHNR and FQNEAQ (reference sequence). The CDR3 contains 15 residues. With 5 bases clipped from V and 3 bases from J, the junction kept 9 bases outside the gene matches.

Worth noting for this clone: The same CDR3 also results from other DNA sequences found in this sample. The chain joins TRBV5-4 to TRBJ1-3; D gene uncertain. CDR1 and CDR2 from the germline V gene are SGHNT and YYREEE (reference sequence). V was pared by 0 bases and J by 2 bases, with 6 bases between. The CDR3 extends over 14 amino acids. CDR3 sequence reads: CASSLVGPGNTIYF. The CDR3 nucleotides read TGTGCCAGCAGCTTGGTGGGCCCTGGAAACACCATATATTTT.

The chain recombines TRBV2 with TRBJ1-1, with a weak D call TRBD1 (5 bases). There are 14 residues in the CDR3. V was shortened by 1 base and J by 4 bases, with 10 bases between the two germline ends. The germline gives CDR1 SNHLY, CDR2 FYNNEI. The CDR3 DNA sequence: TGTGCCAGCAGTGAAGGCAGGGAGGGCACTGAAGCTTTCTTT. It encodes CASSEGREGTEAFF.

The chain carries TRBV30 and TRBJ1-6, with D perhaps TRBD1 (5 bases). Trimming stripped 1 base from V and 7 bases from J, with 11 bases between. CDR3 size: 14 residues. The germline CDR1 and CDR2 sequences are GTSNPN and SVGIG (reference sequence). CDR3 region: CAWSAVRTNSPLHF. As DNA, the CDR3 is TGTGCCTGGAGTGCCGTCAGGACAAATTCACCCCTCCACTTT. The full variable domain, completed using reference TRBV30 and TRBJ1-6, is SQTIHQWPATLVQPVGSPLSLECTVEGTSNPNLYWYRQAAGRGLQLLFYSVGIGQISSEVPQNLSASRPQDRQFILSSKKLLLSDSGFYLCAWSAVRTNSPLHFGNGTRLTVT.

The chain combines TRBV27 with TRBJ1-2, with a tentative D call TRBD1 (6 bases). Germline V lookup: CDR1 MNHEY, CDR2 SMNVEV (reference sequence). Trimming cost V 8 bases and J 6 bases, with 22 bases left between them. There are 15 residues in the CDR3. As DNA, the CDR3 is TGTGCCAGCGGAGGGGGGGACTATGTTTCGGATGGCTACACCTTC. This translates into CASGGGDYVSDGYTF.

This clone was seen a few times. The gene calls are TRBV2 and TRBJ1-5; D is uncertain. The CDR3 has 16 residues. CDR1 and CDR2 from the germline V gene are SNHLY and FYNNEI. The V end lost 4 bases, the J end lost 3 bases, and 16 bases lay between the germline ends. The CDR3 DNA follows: TGTGCCAGCAGTGCCCGTGCCCACCCCTACAATCAGCCCCAGCATTTT. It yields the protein CASSARAHPYNQPQHF.

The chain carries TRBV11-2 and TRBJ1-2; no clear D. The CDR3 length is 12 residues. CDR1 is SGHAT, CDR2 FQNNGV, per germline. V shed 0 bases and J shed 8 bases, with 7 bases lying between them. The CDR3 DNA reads TGTGCCAGCAGCTTAGACGGGAGCGGCTACACCTTC. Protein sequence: CASSLDGSGYTF.

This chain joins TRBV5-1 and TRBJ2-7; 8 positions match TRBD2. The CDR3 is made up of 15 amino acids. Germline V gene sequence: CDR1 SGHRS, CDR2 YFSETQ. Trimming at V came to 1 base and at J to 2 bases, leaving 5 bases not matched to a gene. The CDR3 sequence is CASSLSGGLTYEQYF. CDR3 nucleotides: TGCGCCAGCAGCTTGAGCGGGGGACTTACCTACGAGCAGTACTTC.